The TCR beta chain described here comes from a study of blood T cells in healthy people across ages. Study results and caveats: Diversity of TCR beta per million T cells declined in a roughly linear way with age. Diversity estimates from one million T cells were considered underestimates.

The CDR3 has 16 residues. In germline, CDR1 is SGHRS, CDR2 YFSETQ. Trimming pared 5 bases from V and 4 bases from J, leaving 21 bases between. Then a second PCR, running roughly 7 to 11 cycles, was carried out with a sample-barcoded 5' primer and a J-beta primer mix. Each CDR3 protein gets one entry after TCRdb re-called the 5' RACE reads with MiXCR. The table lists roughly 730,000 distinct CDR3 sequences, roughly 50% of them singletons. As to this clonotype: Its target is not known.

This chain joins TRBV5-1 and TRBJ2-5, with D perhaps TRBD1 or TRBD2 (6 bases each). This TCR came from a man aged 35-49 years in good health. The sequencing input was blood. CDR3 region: CASSPGEFGGRETQYF. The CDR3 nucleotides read TGCGCCAGCAGTCCGGGGGAATTTGGGGGGCGAGAGACCCAGTACTTC.